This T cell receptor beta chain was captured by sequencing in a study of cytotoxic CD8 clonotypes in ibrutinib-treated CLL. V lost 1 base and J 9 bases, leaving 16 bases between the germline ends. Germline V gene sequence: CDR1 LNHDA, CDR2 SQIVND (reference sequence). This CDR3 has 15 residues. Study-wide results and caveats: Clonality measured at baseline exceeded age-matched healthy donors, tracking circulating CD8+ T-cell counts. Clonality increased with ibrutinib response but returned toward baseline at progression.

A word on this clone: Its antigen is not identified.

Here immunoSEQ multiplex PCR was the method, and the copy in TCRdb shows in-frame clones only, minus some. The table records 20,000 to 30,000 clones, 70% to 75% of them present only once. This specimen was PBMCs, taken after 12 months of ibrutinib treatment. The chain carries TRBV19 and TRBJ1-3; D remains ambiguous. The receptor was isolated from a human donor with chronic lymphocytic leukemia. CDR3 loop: CASSIGDTPSGTIYF. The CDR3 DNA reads TGTGCCAGTAGTATAGGCGACACCCCCAGTGGCACCATATATTTT.